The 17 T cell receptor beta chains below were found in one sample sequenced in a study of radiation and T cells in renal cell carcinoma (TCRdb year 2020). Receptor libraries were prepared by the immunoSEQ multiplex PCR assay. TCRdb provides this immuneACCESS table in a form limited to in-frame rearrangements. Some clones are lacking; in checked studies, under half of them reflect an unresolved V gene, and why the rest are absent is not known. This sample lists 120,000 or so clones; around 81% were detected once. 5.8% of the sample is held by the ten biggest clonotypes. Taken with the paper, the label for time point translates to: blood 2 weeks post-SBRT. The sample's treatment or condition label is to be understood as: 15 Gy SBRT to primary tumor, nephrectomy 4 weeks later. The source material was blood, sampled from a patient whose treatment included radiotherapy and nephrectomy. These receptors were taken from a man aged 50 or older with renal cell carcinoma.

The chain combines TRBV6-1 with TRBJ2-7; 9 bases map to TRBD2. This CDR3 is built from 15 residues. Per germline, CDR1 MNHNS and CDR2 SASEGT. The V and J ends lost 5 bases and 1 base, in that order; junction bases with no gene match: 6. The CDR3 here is CASSLGSGRSYEQYF. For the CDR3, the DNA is TGTGCCAGCAGTCTTGGCAGCGGGAGGTCCTACGAGCAGTACTTC.

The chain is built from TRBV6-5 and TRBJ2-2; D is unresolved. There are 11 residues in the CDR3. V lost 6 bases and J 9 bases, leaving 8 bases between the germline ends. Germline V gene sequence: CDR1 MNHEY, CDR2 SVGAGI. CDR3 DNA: TGTGCCAGCAGACAAGTCCGGGAGCTGTTTTTT. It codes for CASRQVRELFF.

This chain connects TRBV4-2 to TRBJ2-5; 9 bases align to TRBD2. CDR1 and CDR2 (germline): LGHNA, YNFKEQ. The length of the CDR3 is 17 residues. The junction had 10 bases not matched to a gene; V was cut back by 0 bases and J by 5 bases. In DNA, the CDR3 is TGTGCCAGCAGCCAAGATTTAGCGGGAGCGCTTGGGGAGACCCAGTACTTC. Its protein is CASSQDLAGALGETQYF.

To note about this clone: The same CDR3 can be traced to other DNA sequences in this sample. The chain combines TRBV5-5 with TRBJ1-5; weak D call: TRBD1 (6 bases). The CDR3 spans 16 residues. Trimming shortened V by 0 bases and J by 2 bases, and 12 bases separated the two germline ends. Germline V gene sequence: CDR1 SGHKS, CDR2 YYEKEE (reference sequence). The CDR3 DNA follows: TGTGCCAGCAGCTTGGCAAGGGGGTCGGGCAATCAGCCCCAGCATTTT. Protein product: CASSLARGSGNQPQHF.

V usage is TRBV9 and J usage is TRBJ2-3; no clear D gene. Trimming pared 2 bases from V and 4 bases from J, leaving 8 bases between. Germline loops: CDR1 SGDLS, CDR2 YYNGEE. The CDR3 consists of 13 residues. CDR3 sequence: CASSVQAPDTQYF. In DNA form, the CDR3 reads TGTGCCAGCAGCGTCCAAGCGCCAGATACGCAGTATTTT.

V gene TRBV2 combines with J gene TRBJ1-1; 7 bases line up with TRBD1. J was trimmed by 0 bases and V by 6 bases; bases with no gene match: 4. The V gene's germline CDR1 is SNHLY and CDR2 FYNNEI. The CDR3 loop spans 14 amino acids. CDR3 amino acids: CASSRQGMNTEAFF. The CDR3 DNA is TGTGCCAGCAGCCGACAGGGCATGAACACTGAAGCTTTCTTT. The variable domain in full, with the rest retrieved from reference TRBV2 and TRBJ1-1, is EPEVTQTPSHQVTQMGQEVILRCVPISNHLYFYWYRQILGQKVEFLVSFYNNEISEKSEIFDDQFSVERPDGSNFTLKIRSTKLEDSAMYFCASSRQGMNTEAFFGQGTRLTVV.

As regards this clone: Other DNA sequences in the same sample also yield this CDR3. CDR3 sequence reads: CASSIDRGVEDTQYF. The CDR3 DNA is TGTGCCAGTAGTATAGATCGGGGTGTGGAGGATACGCAGTATTTT. V is TRBV19 and J is TRBJ2-3, with D possibly being TRBD2 (5 bases). CDR1 LNHDA and CDR2 SQIVND come from the germline V gene (reference sequence). V dropped 0 bases and J dropped 6 bases, with 13 bases sitting between them. There are 15 residues in the CDR3.

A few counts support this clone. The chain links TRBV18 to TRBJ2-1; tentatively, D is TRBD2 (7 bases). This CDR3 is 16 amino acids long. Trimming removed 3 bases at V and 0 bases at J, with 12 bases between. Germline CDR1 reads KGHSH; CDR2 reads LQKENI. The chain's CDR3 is CASSPGGHDSYNEQFF. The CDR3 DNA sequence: TGTGCCAGCTCACCCGGGGGGCACGACTCCTACAATGAGCAGTTCTTC.

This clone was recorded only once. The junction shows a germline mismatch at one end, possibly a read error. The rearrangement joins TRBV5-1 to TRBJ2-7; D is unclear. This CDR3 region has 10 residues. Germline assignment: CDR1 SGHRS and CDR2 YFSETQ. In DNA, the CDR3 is TGCGCCAGCAGCTTGGCCGACTGCCGCTTC. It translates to CASSLADCRF.

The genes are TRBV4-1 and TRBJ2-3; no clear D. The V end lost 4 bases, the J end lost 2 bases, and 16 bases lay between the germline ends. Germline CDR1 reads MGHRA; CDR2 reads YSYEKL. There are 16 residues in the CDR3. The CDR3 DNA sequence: TGCGCCAGCAGCCCAAGGAATAGCTTAACCACAGATACGCAGTATTTT. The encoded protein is CASSPRNSLTTDTQYF.

In DNA form, the CDR3 reads TGCGCCAGCAGCCAAGATTTCGGACCGCCGGGCGGGGAGCTGTTTTTT. Translating gives CASSQDFGPPGGELFF. The chain recombines TRBV4-3 with TRBJ2-2; D gene unclear. Trimming pared 0 bases from V and 7 bases from J, leaving 15 bases between. Germline lookup yields CDR1 LGHNA and CDR2 YSLEER. The CDR3 totals 16 residues.

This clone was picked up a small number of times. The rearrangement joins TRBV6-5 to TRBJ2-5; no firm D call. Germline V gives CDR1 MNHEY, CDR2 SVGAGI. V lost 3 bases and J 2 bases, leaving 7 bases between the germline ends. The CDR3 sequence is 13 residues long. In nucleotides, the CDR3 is TGTGCCAGCAGTTATAACAGACAAGAGACCCAGTACTTC. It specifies CASSYNRQETQYF.

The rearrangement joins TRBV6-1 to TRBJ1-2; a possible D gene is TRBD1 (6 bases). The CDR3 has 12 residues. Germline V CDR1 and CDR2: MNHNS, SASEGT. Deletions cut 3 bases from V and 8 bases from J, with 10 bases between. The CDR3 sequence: CASSETGWGYTF. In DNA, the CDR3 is TGTGCCAGCAGTGAGACAGGATGGGGCTACACCTTC.

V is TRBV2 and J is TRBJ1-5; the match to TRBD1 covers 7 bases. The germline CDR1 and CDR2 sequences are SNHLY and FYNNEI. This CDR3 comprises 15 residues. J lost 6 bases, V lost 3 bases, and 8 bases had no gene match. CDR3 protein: CASSDEARTGQPQHF. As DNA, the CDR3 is TGTGCCAGCAGTGATGAGGCCAGGACAGGTCAGCCCCAGCATTTT.

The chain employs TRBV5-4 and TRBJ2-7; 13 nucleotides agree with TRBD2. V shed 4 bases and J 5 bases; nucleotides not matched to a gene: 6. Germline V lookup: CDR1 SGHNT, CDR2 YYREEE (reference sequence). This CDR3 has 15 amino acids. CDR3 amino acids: CASSPTSGRAHEQYF. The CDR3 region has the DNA TGTGCCAGCAGCCCTACTAGCGGGAGGGCCCACGAGCAGTACTTC.

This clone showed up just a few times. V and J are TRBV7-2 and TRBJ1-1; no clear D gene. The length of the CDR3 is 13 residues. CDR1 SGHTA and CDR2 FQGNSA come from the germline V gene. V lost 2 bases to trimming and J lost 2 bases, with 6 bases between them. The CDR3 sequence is CASSLTRNTEAFF. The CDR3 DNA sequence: TGTGCCAGCAGCTTAACAAGAAACACTGAAGCTTTCTTT.

CDR3 region: CASSDGPFRYTIYF. CDR3 bases: TGTGCCAGCAGTGACGGCCCGTTCCGCTACACCATATATTTT. V usage is TRBV6-4 and J usage is TRBJ1-3; D is unresolved. CDR1 is MRHNA and CDR2 is SNTAGT in the germline V gene. The V gene lost 2 bases and the J gene lost 8 bases, with 13 bases spanning the gap. This CDR3 has 14 residues.